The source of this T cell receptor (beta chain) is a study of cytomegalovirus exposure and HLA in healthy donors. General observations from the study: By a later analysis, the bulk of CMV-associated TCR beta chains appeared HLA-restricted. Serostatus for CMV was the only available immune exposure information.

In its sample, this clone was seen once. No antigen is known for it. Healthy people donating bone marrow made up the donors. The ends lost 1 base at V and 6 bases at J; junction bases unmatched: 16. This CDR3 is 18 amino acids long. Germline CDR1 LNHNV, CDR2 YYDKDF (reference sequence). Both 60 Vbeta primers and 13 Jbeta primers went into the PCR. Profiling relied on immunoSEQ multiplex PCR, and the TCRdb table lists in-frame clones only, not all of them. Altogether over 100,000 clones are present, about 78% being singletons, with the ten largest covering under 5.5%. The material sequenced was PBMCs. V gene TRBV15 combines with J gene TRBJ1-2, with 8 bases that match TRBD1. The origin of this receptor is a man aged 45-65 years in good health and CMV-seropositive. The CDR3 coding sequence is TGTGCCACCAGCAGAGGATACGGACAGGGCGGTTTTTGGGATGGCTACACCTTC. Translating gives CATSRGYGQGGFWDGYTF.